This is a list of T cell receptor beta chains from one sample in a study of neoadjuvant anti-PD-1 for oral cavity cancer. TCRdb keeps only in-frame clones here, not all; method: immunoSEQ multiplex PCR. The profile shows over 60,000 clones, 85% to 90% of them singletons. The input for sequencing was PBMCs, taken after nivolumab (anti-PD-1) treatment. These receptor sequences come from a person aged 35-79 years with oral cavity squamous cell carcinoma. The CDR3 runs from the conserved cysteine through the conserved F or W. Each record gives: V gene, J gene, D gene, clone size, CDR3 protein, CDR3 DNA. The D gene is left open where the match is weak. Size is stated for part of the rows, as once, few or many counts, or as a class when the clone is expanded.

>TRBV5-4|TRBJ2-1|TRBD2|NA
CASSPRTSGRISSYNEQFF
TGTGCCAGCAGCCCCCGGACTAGCGGGAGGATAAGCTCCTACAATGAGCAGTTCTTC
>TRBV2|TRBJ1-1|NA|NA
CASSGYTEAFF
TGTGCCAGCTCAGGGTACACTGAAGCTTTCTTT
>TRBV11-2|TRBJ2-2|NA|NA
CASSLEGSRTGELFF
TGTGCCAGCAGCTTAGAGGGTAGCCGGACCGGGGAGCTGTTTTTT
>TRBV6-5|TRBJ1-2|NA|NA
CASSYLGLAGYTF
TGTGCCAGCAGTTACCTGGGACTAGCTGGCTACACCTTC
>TRBV27|TRBJ2-5|TRBD1|once
CASSPTPGTDPQETQYF
TGTGCCAGCAGTCCGACTCCCGGGACAGATCCTCAAGAGACCCAGTACTTC
>TRBV28|TRBJ1-2|NA|NA
CAHQGPNYGYTF
TGTGCCCATCAGGGGCCTAACTATGGCTACACCTTC
>TRBV5-1|TRBJ2-1|TRBD2|once
CASRMTSGGNEQFF
TGCGCCAGCAGAATGACTAGCGGGGGGAATGAGCAGTTCTTC
>TRBV4-1|TRBJ1-5|NA|NA
CASSQDWGQPQHF
TGCGCCAGCAGCCAAGATTGGGGTCAGCCCCAGCATTTT
>TRBV5-1|TRBJ2-3|NA|NA
CASSSGLRSTDTQYF
TGCGCCAGCAGCTCAGGACTGAGAAGCACAGATACGCAGTATTTT
>TRBV14|TRBJ2-1|NA|NA
CASSLRNEQFF
TGTGCCAGCAGCCTTAGAAATGAGCAGTTCTTC
>TRBV29-1|TRBJ2-5|NA|NA
CSATLGTTPETQYF
TGCAGCGCGACCCTCGGGACAACACCAGAGACCCAGTACTTC
>TRBV9|TRBJ2-1|TRBD2|NA
CASSVAGLAGGPTFF
TGTGCCAGCAGCGTAGCTGGCCTAGCGGGGGGGCCCACATTCTTC
>TRBV19|TRBJ1-4|NA|once
CASRTLSGTGNEKLFF
TGTGCCAGTAGAACCTTATCCGGGACGGGGAATGAAAAACTGTTTTTT
>TRBV5-1|TRBJ1-2|TRBD1|NA
CASSLAGTGNYGYTF
TGCGCCAGCAGCTTGGCCGGGACAGGGAACTATGGCTACACCTTC
>TRBV23-1|TRBJ2-7|NA|NA
CASPASPERGPPYEQYF
TGCGCCAGCCCCGCCTCACCCGAGAGGGGACCCCCCTACGAGCAGTACTTC
>TRBV4-1|TRBJ1-1|NA|NA
CASSQLAGASTEAFF
TGCGCCAGCAGCCAACTGGCGGGGGCAAGTACTGAAGCTTTCTTT
>TRBV2|TRBJ2-5|NA|NA
CASRTSAGTQYF
TGTGCCAGCAGGACTAGTGCGGGGACCCAGTACTTC
>TRBV6-6|TRBJ2-7|TRBD1|once
CASSYWPGQSYEQYF
TGTGCCAGCAGTTACTGGCCGGGACAGTCCTACGAGCAGTACTTC
>TRBV30|TRBJ2-5|NA|NA
CAWTGGHETQYF
TGTGCCTGGACCGGGGGGCACGAGACCCAGTACTTC
>TRBV5-1|TRBJ1-6|NA|NA
CASSGHNSPLHF
TGCGCCAGCAGCGGCCATAATTCACCCCTCCACTTT